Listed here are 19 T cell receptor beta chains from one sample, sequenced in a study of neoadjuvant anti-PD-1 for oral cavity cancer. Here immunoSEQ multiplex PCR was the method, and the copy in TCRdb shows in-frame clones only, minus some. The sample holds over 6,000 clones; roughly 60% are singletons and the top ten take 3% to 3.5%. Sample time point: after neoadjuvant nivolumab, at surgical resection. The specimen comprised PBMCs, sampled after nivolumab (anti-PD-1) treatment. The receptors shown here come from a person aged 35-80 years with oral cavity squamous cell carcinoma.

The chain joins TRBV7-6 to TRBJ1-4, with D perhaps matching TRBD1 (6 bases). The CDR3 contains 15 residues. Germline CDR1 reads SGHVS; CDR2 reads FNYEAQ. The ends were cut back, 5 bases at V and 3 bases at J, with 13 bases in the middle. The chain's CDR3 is CASSLDQGSNEKLFF. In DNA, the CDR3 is TGTGCCAGCAGCCTCGACCAGGGGTCTAATGAAAAACTGTTTTTT.

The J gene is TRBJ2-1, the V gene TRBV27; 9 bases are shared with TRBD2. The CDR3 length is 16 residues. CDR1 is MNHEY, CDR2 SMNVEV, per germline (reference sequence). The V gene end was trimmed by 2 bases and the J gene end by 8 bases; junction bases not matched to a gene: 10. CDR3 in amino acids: CASSLRGGGAFHEQFF. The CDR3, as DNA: TGTGCCAGCAGTTTAAGGGGCGGGGGGGCCTTCCATGAGCAGTTCTTC.

The chain's CDR3 is CASSQEPAGGPVAKNIQYF. DNA for the CDR3: TGCGCCAGCAGCCAAGAACCAGCGGGGGGTCCAGTAGCCAAAAACATTCAGTACTTC. This chain links TRBV4-1 with TRBJ2-4; 9 bases are a match to TRBD2. The germline V gene encodes CDR1 MGHRA and CDR2 YSYEKL. V was pared by 0 bases and J by 0 bases, with 9 bases of the junction left unmatched. The CDR3 is 19 amino acids.

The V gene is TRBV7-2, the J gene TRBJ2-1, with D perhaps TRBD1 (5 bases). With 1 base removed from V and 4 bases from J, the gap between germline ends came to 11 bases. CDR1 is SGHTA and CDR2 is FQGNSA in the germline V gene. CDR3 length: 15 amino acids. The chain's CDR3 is CASSLGGSGYNEQFF. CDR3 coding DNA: TGTGCCAGCAGCTTAGGGGGATCAGGGTACAATGAGCAGTTCTTC.

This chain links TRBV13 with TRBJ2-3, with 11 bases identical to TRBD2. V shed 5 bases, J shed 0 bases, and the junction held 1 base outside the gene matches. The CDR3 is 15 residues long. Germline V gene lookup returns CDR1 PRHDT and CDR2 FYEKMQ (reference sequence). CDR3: CASSPSGGSTDTQYF. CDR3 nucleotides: TGTGCCAGCAGCCCTAGCGGGGGGAGCACAGATACGCAGTATTTT.

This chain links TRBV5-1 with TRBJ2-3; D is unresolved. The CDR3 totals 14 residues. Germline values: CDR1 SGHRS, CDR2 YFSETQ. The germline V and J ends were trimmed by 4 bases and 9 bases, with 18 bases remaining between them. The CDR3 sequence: CASSAPPRPATQYF. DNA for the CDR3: TGCGCCAGCAGCGCCCCCCCCCGCCCCGCCACGCAGTATTTT.

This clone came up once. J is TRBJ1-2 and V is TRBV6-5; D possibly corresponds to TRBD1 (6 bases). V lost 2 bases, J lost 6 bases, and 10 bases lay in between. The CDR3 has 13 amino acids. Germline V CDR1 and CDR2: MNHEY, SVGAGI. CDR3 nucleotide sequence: TGTGCCAGCAGTTACACAGGGACGGATGGCTACACCTTC. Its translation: CASSYTGTDGYTF.

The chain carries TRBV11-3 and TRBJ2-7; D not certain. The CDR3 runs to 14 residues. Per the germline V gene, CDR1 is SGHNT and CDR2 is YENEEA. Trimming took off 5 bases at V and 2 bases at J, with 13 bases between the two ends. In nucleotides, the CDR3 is TGTGCCAGCAGCCCCCCACACAGTCCCTACGAGCAGTACTTC. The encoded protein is CASSPPHSPYEQYF.

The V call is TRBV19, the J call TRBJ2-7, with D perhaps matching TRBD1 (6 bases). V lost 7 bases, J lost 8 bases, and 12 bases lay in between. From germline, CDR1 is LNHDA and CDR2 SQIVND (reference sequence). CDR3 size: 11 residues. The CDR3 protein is CASKGQGKQYF. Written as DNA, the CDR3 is TGTGCCAGTAAGGGTCAGGGGAAGCAGTACTTC.

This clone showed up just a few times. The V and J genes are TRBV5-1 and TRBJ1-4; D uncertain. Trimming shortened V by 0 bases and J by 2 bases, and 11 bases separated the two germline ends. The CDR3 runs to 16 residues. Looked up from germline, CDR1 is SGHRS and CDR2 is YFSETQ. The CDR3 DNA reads TGCGCCAGCAGCTTGGAAGAGAGGGCGACTAATGAAAAACTGTTTTTT. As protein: CASSLEERATNEKLFF.

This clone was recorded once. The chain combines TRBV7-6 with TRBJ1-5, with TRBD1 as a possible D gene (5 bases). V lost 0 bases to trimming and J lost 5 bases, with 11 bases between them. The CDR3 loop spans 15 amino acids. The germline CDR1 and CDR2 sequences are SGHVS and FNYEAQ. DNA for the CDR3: TGTGCCAGCAGCTTAGCGCGGGGCGGAGATCAGCCCCAGCATTTT. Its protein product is CASSLARGGDQPQHF.

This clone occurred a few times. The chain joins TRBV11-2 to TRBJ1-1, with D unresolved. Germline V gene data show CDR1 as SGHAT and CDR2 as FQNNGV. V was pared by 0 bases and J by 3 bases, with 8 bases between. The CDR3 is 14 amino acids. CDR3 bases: TGTGCCAGCAGCTTAGAACCAAGGGACACTGAAGCTTTCTTT. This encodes CASSLEPRDTEAFF.

The CDR3 DNA reads as TGCGCCACCCAACAGGGGGTCACCGGGGAGCTGTTTTTT. Protein product: CATQQGVTGELFF. The chain has TRBV10-1 and TRBJ2-2; 8 nucleotides match TRBD1. CDR3 length equals 13 residues. From germline, CDR1 is WNHNN and CDR2 SYGVQD (reference sequence). The trim removed 10 bases at V and 4 bases at J, leaving 5 bases unmatched.

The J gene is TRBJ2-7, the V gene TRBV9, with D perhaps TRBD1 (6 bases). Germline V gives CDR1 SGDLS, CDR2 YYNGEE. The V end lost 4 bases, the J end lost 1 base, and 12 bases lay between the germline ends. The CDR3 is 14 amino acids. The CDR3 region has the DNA TGTGCCAGCAGCACCGGGACAACATCCTACGAGCAGTACTTC. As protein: CASSTGTTSYEQYF.

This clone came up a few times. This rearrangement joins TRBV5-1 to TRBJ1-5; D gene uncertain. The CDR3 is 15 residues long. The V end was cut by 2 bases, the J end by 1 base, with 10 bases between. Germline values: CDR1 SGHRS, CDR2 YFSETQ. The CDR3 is CASSFWAVSNQPQHF. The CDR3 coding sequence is TGCGCCAGCAGCTTCTGGGCAGTGAGCAATCAGCCCCAGCATTTT.

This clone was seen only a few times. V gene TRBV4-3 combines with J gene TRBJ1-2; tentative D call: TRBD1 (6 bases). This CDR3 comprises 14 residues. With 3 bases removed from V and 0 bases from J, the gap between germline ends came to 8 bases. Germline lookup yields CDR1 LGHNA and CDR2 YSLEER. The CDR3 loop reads CASSHRDTNYGYTF. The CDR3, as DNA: TGCGCCAGCAGCCATCGGGACACTAACTATGGCTACACCTTC.

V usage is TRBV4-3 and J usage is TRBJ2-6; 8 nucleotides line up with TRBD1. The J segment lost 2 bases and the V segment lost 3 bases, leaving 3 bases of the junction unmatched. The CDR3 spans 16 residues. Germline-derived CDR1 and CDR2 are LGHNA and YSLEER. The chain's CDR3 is CASSQGTGTGANVLTF. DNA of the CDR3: TGCGCCAGCAGCCAGGGGACAGGAACTGGGGCCAACGTCCTGACTTTC.

The CDR3 nucleotides read TGCGCCAGCAGCCAAGTGGAGGGTCGGTCCTACGAGCAGTACTTC. Translating gives CASSQVEGRSYEQYF. This rearrangement joins TRBV4-1 to TRBJ2-7; possibly TRBD2 for D (6 bases). Germline V gene lookup returns CDR1 MGHRA and CDR2 YSYEKL. V shed 1 base and J shed 1 base, with 11 bases lying between them. The CDR3 contains 15 residues.

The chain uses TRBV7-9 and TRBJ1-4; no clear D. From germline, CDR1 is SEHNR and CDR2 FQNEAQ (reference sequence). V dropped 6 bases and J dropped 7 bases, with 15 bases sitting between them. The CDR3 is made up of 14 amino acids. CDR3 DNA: TGTGCCAGCAGTCCAGCGCTGGTCGGTGAAAAACTGTTTTTT. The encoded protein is CASSPALVGEKLFF.